Listed below are T cell receptor beta chains from one sample, sequenced in a study of blood T cell repertoires in COVID-19. TCRdb's table, derived via immunoSEQ multiplex PCR, lists solely in-frame clones and lacks some. Of about 170,000 clones in the sample, about 87% were seen once. The specimen was peripheral blood. These receptors came from a man in his sixties with acute or convalescent COVID-19. Both conserved end residues are trimmed from each CDR3. A D gene is named only where the DNA matches it firmly.

V: TRBV6-5
D: TRBD2
J: TRBJ2-1
CDR3: ASSSAGTTDINEQF

V: TRBV12-3/TRBV12-4
D: TRBD2
J: TRBJ2-1
CDR3: ASTPRGGEQF

V: TRBV5-1
D: NA
J: TRBJ1-6
CDR3: ASSLIPGENSPLH

V: TRBV6-5
D: NA
J: TRBJ2-1
CDR3: ASGQIGVNEQF

V: TRBV6-5
D: NA
J: TRBJ1-1
CDR3: ASSYRRSNTEAF

V: TRBV28
D: NA
J: TRBJ1-3
CDR3: ASSNGPGSGNTIY

V: TRBV11-2
D: NA
J: TRBJ2-2
CDR3: ASSLYFVGTVLAGELF

V: TRBV2
D: NA
J: TRBJ1-3
CDR3: ASSDSRAGNTIY

V: TRBV6-1
D: NA
J: TRBJ1-2
CDR3: ASSLGGLTNYGYT

V: TRBV19
D: NA
J: TRBJ1-5
CDR3: ASSIRMGDTPHQPQH

V: TRBV3-1/TRBV3-2
D: NA
J: TRBJ2-5
CDR3: ASSPGAHIGAQETQY

V: TRBV19
D: TRBD1
J: TRBJ1-2
CDR3: ASRTGQGNYGYT

V: TRBV6-2/TRBV6-3
D: NA
J: TRBJ2-7
CDR3: ASSRHYEQY

V: TRBV19
D: TRBD1
J: TRBJ1-4
CDR3: ASSRRDRAHEKLF

V: TRBV2
D: NA
J: TRBJ2-1
CDR3: ASTLSRVTNSYNEQF

V: TRBV5-1
D: TRBD2
J: TRBJ2-3
CDR3: ASSLGTSGDASTDTQY

V: TRBV24-1
D: NA
J: TRBJ2-3
CDR3: ATSDVRQVGTQY

V: TRBV5-6
D: TRBD1
J: TRBJ1-1
CDR3: ASSLVTGGAF

V: TRBV19
D: NA
J: TRBJ1-2
CDR3: ASGDVYGYT

V: TRBV6-5
D: NA
J: TRBJ2-2
CDR3: ASSLRAGTGELF

V: TRBV5-1
D: TRBD2
J: TRBJ2-3
CDR3: ASSLGLAGDFLDTQY

V: TRBV7-2
D: NA
J: TRBJ2-2
CDR3: ASSLEVTSSGAGELF

V: TRBV24-1
D: TRBD2
J: TRBJ2-7
CDR3: ATSSPSGSSYEQY

V: TRBV19
D: NA
J: TRBJ1-3
CDR3: ASSIRGFSGNTIY

V: TRBV5-1
D: TRBD2
J: TRBJ2-1
CDR3: ASSVGLAGYNEQF

V: TRBV7-8
D: NA
J: TRBJ2-1
CDR3: ASSLAGPGNEQF